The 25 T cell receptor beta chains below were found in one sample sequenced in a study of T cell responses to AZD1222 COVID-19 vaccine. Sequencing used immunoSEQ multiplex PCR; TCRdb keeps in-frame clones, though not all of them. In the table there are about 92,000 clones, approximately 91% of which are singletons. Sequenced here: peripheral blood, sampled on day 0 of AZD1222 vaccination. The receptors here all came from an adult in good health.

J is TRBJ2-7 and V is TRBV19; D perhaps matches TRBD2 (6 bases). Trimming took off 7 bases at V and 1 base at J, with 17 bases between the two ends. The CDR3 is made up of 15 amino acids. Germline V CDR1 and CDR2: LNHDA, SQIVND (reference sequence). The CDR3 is CASNKGGTASYEQYF. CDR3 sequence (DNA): TGTGCCAGTAATAAGGGCGGGACCGCGTCCTACGAGCAGTACTTC.

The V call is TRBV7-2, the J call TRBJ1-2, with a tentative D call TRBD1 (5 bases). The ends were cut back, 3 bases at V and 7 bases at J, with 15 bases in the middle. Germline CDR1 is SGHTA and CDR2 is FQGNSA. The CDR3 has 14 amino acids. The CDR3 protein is CASSFRGGNGGYTF. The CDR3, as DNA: TGTGCCAGCAGCTTCCGGGGCGGGAATGGTGGCTACACCTTC.

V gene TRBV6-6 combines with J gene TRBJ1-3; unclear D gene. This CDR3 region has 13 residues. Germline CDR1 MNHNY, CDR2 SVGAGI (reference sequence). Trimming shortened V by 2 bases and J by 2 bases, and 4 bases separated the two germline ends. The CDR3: CASSYGAGNTIYF. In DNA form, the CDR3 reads TGTGCCAGCAGTTACGGGGCTGGAAACACCATATATTTT.

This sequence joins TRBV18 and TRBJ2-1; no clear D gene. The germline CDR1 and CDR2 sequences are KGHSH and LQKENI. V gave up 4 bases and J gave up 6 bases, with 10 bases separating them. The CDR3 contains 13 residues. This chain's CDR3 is CASSLLEGNEQFF. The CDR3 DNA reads TGTGCCAGCTCACTGCTAGAAGGCAATGAGCAGTTCTTC. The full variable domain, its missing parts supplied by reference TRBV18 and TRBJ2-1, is NAGVMQNPRHLVRRRGQEARLRCSPMKGHSHVYWYRQLPEEGLKFMVYLQKENIIDESGMPKERFSAEFPKEGPSILRIQQVVRGDSAAYFCASSLLEGNEQFFGPGTRLTVL.

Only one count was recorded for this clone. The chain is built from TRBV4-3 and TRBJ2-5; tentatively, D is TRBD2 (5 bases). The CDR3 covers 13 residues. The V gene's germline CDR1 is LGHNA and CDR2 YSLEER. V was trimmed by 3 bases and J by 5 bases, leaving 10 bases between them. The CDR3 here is CASSQRARETQYF. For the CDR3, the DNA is TGCGCCAGCAGCCAGAGGGCGCGGGAGACCCAGTACTTC.

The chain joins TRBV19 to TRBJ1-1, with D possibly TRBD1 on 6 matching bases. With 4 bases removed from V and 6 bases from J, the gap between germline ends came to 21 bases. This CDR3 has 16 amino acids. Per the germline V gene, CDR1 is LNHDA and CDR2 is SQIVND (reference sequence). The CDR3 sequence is CASSTDRRGAVSEAFF. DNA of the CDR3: TGTGCCAGTAGTACCGATCGGCGGGGGGCAGTATCTGAAGCTTTCTTT.

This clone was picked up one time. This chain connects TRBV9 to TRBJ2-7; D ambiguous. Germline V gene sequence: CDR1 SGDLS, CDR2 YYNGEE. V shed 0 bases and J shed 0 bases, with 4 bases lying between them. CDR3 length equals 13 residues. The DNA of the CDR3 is TGTGCCAGCAGCGTAGGAACCTCCTACGAGCAGTACTTC. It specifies CASSVGTSYEQYF.

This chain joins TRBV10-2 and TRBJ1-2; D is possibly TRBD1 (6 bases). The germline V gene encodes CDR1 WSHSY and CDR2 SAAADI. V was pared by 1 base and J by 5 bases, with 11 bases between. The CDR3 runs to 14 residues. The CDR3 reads CASSEFQGRYGYTF. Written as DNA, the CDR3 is TGCGCCAGCAGTGAGTTTCAGGGGAGGTATGGCTACACCTTC.

CDR3 in amino acids: CASSKETGWQYF. The CDR3 DNA is TGTGCCAGCAGCAAAGAGACAGGGTGGCAGTACTTC. This sequence joins TRBV7-2 and TRBJ2-7; 7 bases match TRBD1. CDR3 length equals 12 residues. V dropped 5 bases and J dropped 9; count of bases not matched to a gene: 7. The germline gives CDR1 SGHTA, CDR2 FQGNSA.

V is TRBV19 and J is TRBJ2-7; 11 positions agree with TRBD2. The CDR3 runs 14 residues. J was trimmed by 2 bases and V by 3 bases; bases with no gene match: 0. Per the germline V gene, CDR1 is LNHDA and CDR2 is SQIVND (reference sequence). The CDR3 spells CASSMTSGTYEQYF. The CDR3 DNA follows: TGTGCCAGTAGTATGACTAGCGGGACCTACGAGCAGTACTTC.

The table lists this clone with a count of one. CDR3 nucleotides: TGTGCCAGCAGTGACGACAGATATCAGCCCCAGCATTTT. This gives the protein CASSDDRYQPQHF. The rearrangement links TRBV28 to TRBJ1-5; TRBD1 might be the D (5 bases). The germline V gene encodes CDR1 MDHEN and CDR2 SYDVKM. CDR3 length: 13 residues. V lost 5 bases, J lost 5 bases, and 10 bases lay in between.

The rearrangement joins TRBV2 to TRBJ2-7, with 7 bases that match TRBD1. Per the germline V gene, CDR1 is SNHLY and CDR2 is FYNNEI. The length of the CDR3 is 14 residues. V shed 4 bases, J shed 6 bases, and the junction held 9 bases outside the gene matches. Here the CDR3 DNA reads TGTGCCAGCAGTGCCCCAGGGACAGCCGCCGAGCAGTACTTC. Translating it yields CASSAPGTAAEQYF.

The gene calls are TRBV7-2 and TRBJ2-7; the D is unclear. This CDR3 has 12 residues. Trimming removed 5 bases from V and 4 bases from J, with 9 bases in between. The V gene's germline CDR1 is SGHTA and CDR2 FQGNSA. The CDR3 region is CASSPRRYEQYF. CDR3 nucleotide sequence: TGTGCCAGCAGCCCCCGCAGGTACGAGCAGTACTTC.

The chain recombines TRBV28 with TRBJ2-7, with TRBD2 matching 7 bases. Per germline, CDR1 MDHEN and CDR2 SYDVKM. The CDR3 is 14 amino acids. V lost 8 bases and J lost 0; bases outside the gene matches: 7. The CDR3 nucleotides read TGTGCCAGCGTAGCGGGCGGTAGCTCCTACGAGCAGTACTTC. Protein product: CASVAGGSSYEQYF.

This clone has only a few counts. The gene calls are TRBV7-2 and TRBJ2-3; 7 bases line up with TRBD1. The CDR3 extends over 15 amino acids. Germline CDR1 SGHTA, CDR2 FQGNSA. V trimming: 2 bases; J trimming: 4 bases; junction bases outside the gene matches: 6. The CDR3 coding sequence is TGTGCCAGCAGCTTAAAGGGGGCGGTGTCAGATACGCAGTATTTT. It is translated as CASSLKGAVSDTQYF.

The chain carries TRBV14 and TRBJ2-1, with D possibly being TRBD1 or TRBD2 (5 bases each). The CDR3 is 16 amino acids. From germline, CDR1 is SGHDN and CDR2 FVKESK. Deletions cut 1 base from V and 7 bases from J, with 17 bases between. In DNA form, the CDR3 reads TGTGCCAGCAGCCAAGTGGGGACGACTTGGAGGAATGAGCAGTTCTTC. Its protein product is CASSQVGTTWRNEQFF.

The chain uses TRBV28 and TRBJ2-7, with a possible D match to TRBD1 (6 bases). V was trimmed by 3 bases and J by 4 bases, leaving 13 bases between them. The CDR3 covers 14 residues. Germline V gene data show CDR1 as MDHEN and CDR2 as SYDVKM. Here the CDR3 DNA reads TGTGCCAGCAGTTTCTCCGGACAGACTTACGAGCAGTACTTC. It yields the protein CASSFSGQTYEQYF. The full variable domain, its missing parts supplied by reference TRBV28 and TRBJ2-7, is DVKVTQSSRYLVKRTGEKVFLECVQDMDHENMFWYRQDPGLGLRLIYFSYDVKMKEKGDIPEGYSVSREKKERFSLILESASTNQTSMYLCASSFSGQTYEQYFGPGTRLTVT.

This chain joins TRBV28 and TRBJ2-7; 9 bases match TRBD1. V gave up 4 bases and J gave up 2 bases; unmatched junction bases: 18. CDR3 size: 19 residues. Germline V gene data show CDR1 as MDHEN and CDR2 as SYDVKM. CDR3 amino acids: CASSSTPGQGLEGTYEQYF. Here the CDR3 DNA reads TGTGCCAGCAGTTCTACCCCGGGACAGGGACTCGAGGGGACCTACGAGCAGTACTTC.

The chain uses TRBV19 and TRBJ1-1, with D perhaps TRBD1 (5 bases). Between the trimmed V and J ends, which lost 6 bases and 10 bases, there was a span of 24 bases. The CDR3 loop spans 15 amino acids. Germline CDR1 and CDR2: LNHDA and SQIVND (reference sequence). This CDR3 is CASRLGAMGPSLAFF. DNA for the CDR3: TGTGCCAGTAGACTCGGGGCGATGGGGCCCTCTTTAGCTTTCTTT.

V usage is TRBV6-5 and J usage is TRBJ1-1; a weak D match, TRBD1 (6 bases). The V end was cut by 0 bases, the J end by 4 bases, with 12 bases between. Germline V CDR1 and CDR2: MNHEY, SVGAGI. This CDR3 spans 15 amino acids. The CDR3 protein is CASSYSPGEGTEAFF. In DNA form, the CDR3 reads TGTGCCAGCAGTTACTCCCCAGGGGAAGGCACTGAAGCTTTCTTT.

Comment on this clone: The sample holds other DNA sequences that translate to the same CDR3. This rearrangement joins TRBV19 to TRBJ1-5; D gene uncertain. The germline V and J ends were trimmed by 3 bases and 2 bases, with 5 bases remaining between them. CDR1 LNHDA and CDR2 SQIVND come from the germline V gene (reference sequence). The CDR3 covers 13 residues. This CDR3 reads CASSMRGNQPQHF. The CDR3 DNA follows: TGTGCCAGTAGTATGCGGGGCAATCAGCCCCAGCATTTT.

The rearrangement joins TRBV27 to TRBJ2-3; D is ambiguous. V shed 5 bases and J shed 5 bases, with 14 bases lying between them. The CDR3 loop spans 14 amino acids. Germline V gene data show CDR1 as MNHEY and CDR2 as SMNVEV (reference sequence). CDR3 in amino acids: CASSGWSTQDTQYF. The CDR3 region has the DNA TGTGCCAGCAGTGGCTGGTCCACGCAAGATACGCAGTATTTT.

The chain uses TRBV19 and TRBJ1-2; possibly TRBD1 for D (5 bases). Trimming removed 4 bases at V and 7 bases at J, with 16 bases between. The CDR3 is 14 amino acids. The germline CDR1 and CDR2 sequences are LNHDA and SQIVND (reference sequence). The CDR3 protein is CASSRSPGIGGYTF. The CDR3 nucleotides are TGTGCCAGTAGTAGATCACCAGGGATTGGTGGCTACACCTTC.

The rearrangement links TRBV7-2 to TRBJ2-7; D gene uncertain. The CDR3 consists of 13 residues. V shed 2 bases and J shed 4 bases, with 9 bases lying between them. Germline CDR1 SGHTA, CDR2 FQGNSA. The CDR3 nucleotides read TGTGCCAGCAGCTTACCAGGAAGATACGAGCAGTACTTC. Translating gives CASSLPGRYEQYF.

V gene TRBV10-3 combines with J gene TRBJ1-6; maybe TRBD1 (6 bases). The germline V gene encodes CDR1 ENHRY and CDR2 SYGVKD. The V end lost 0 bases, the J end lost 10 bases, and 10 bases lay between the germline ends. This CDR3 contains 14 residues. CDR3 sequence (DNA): TGTGCCATCAGTGAGTCCGGCAGGGGCTCACCCCTCCACTTT. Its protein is CAISESGRGSPLHF.